Listed here are 7 T cell receptor beta chains from one sample, sequenced in a study of CD8+ T cells in alopecia areata. In each case, RNA was isolated and then reverse transcribed into cDNA as the sequencing template. Libraries were prepared by immunoSEQ multiplex PCR; TCRdb keeps only in-frame clonotypes and omits some of them. The sample lists about 190,000 clones; 50% to 60% were seen once. Described treatment: oral pan-JAK inhibitor, 5-10 mg twice daily. Sequences were derived from CD4+ T cells sorted from blood, sampled at week 4, from a patient treated with tofacitinib. The origin of the receptors is a human donor with alopecia areata.

V and J are TRBV14 and TRBJ2-3; D may match TRBD1 or TRBD2 (5 bases each). With 7 bases removed from V and 4 bases from J, the gap between germline ends came to 15 bases. The CDR3 has 14 amino acids. CDR1 and CDR2 (germline): SGHDN, FVKESK. The CDR3 reads CASKPGPAPDTQYF. In DNA form, the CDR3 reads TGTGCCAGCAAGCCGGGACCCGCCCCAGATACGCAGTATTTT.

This clone was found a few times. This chain connects TRBV5-1 to TRBJ2-7; tentatively, D is TRBD2 (5 bases). The CDR3 covers 14 residues. V lost 6 bases and J 3 bases, leaving 16 bases between the germline ends. Germline V CDR1 and CDR2: SGHRS, YFSETQ. The CDR3 DNA is TGCGCCAGCAAGAGCGGTCCCACAATCTACGAGCAGTACTTC. Translating gives CASKSGPTIYEQYF.

The chain joins TRBV7-9 to TRBJ1-5; weak D call: TRBD1 (6 bases). The CDR3 sequence is 16 residues long. V lost 5 bases to trimming and J lost 0 bases, with 14 bases between them. CDR1 is SEHNR, CDR2 FQNEAQ, per germline (reference sequence). This CDR3 is CASSPGWGRSNQPQHF. CDR3 coding DNA: TGTGCCAGCAGCCCCGGGTGGGGGCGTAGCAATCAGCCCCAGCATTTT.

This chain uses TRBV5-4 with TRBJ2-7; D is possibly TRBD2 (6 bases). The length of the CDR3 is 18 residues. V was pared by 4 bases and J by 0 bases, with 23 bases between. Germline V lookup: CDR1 SGHNT, CDR2 YYREEE (reference sequence). The DNA for the CDR3 is TGTGCCAGCAGCCCACGTGGTCGGGCGGGGCCTACCTCCTACGAGCAGTACTTC. Protein: CASSPRGRAGPTSYEQYF.

This clone was seen only a few times. The chain links TRBV7-9 to TRBJ2-2; 8 nucleotides agree with TRBD2. V was clipped by 0 bases and J by 10 bases; unmatched bases: 4. The CDR3 has 14 amino acids. The germline gives CDR1 SEHNR, CDR2 FQNEAQ (reference sequence). CDR3 nucleotides: TGTGCCAGCAGCTTAGCCAGCGGGGGCGTGGAGCTGTTTTTT. It is translated as CASSLASGGVELFF. Looking up the rest from reference TRBV7-9 and TRBJ2-2 gives the full variable domain: DTGVSQNPRHKITKRGQNVTFRCDPISEHNRLYWYRQTLGQGPEFLTYFQNEAQLEKSRLLSDRFSAERPKGSFSTLEIQRTEQGDSAMYLCASSLASGGVELFFGEGSRLTVL.

V usage is TRBV18 and J usage is TRBJ2-3; possibly TRBD2 for D (6 bases). The ends were cut back, 8 bases at V and 1 base at J, with 13 bases in the middle. The CDR3 is 14 residues long. Per the germline V gene, CDR1 is KGHSH and CDR2 is LQKENI. The DNA of the CDR3 is TGTGCCAGCGCCACGGAGGGAGGCACAGATACGCAGTATTTT. Amino acids: CASATEGGTDTQYF.

The gene calls are TRBV4-1 and TRBJ2-7, with 9 positions matching TRBD2. V shed 3 bases, J shed 7 bases, and the junction held 16 bases outside the gene matches. The V gene's germline CDR1 is MGHRA and CDR2 YSYEKL. This CDR3 has 17 residues. The CDR3 sequence: CASSHDLRTSEGREQYF. The DNA of the CDR3 is TGCGCCAGCAGCCATGATCTCCGGACTAGCGAGGGTAGGGAGCAGTACTTC.